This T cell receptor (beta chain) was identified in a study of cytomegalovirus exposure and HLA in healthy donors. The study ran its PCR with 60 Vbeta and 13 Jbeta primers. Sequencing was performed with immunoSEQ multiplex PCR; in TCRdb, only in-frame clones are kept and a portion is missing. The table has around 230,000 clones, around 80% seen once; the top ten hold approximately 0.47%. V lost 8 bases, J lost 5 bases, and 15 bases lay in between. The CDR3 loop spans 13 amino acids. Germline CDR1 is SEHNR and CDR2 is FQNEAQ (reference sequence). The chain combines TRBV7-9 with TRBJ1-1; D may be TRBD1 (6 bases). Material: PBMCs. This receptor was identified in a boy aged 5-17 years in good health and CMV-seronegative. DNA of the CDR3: TGTGCCAGCGGTTCATTCAGGGGAACTGAAGCTTTCTTT. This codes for CASGSFRGTEAFF.